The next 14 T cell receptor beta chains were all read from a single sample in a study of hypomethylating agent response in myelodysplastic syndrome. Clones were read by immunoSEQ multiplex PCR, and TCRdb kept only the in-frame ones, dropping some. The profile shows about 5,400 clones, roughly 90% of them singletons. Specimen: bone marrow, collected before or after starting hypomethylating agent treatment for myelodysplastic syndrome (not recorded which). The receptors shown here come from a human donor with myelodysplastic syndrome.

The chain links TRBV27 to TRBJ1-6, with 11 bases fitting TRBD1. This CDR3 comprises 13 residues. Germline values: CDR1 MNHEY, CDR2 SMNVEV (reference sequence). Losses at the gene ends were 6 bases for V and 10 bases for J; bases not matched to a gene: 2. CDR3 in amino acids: CASSRDRGSPLHF. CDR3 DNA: TGTGCCAGCAGCCGGGACAGGGGGTCACCCCTCCACTTT.

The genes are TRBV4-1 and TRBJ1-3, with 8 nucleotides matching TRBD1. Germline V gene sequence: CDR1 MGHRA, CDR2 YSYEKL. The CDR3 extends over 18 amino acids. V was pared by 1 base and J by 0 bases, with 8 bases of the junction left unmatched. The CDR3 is CASSQGWDRWSSGNTIYF. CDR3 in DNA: TGCGCCAGCAGCCAAGGCTGGGACAGGTGGAGCTCTGGAAACACCATATATTTT.

CDR3 nucleotides: TGTGCCAGCAGCGCCTCTTTCTCACGAACAGGGAGTACTGAAGCTTTCTTT. Protein: CASSASFSRTGSTEAFF. The J gene is TRBJ1-1, the V gene TRBV9; the D gene is possibly TRBD1 (6 bases). Trimming pared 3 bases from V and 5 bases from J, leaving 23 bases between. Germline V gene lookup returns CDR1 SGDLS and CDR2 YYNGEE. The CDR3 consists of 17 residues.

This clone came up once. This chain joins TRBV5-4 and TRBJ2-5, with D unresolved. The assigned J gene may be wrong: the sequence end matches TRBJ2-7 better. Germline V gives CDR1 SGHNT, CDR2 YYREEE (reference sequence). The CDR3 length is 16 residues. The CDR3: CASSTRLAESSYEQYF. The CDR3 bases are TGTGCCAGCAGCACCAGACTGGCGGAGAGCTCCTACGAGCAGTACTTC.

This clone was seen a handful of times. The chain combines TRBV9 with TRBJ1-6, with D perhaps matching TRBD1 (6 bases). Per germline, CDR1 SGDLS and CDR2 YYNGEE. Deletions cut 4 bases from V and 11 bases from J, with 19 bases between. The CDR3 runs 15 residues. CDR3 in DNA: TGTGCCAGCAGCATGACGGAGTGGGGGCAAACACCCCTCCACTTT. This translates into CASSMTEWGQTPLHF.

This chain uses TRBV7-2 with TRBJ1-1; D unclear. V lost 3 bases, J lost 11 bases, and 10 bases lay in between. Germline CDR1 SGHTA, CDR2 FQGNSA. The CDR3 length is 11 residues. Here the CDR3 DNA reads TGTGCCAGCAGCTTGGACCTATGGGCTTTCTTT. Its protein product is CASSLDLWAFF.

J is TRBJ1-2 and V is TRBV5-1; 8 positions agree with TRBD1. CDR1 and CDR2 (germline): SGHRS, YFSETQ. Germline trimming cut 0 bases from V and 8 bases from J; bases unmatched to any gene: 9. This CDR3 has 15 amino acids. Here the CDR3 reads CASSLVGQGTRGYTF. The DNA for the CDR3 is TGCGCCAGCAGCTTGGTCGGACAGGGCACGCGGGGCTACACCTTC.

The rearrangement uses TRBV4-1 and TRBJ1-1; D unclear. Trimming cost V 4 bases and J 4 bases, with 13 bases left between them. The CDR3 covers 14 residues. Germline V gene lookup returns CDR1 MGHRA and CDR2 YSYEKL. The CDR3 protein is CASSLPRGGTEAFF. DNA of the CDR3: TGCGCCAGCAGCCTACCGCGGGGTGGCACTGAAGCTTTCTTT.

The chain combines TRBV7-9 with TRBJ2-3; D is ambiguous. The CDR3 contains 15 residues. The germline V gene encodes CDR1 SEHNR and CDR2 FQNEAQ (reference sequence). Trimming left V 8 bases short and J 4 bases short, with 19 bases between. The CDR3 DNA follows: TGTGCCAGCGAGCTTGATGTTTCTAGGGCAGATACGCAGTATTTT. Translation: CASELDVSRADTQYF.

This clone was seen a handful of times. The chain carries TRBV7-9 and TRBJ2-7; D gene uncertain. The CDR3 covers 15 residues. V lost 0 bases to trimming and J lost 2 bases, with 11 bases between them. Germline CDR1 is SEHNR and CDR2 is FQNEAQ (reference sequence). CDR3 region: CASSLALGQTYEQYF. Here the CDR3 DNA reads TGTGCCAGCAGCTTAGCGTTGGGCCAAACCTACGAGCAGTACTTC.

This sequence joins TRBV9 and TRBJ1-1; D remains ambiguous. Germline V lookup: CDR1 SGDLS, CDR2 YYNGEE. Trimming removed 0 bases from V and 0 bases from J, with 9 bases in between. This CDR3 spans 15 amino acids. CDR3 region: CASSVVPGMNTEAFF. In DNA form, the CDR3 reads TGTGCCAGCAGCGTAGTCCCCGGTATGAACACTGAAGCTTTCTTT.

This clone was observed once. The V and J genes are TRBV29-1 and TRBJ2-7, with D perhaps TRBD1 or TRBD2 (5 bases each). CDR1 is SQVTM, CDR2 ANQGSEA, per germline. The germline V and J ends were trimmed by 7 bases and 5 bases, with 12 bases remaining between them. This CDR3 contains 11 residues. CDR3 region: CSAGRGDEQYF. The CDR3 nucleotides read TGCAGCGCGGGAAGGGGCGACGAGCAGTACTTC.

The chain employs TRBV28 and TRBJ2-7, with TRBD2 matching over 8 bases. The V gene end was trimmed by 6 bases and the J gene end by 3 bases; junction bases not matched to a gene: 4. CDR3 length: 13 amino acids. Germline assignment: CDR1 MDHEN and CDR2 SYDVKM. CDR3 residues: CASSKLAGYEQYV. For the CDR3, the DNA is TGTGCCAGCAGCAAGCTAGCGGGCTACGAGCAGTACGTC.

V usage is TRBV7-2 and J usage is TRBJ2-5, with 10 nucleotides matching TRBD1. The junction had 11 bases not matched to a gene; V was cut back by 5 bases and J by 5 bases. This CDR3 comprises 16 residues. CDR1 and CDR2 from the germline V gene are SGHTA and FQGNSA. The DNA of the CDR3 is TGTGCCAGCAGCCCCCGGGACAGGGGATTAAGGGAGACCCAGTACTTC. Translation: CASSPRDRGLRETQYF.